This T cell receptor beta chain appears in the sequencing data of a study of blood T cell repertoires in COVID-19. Study background: The origin of the acute and convalescent COVID-19 samples was the United States, Italy and Spain. The cDNA or gDNA used as material had been derived from T cells, B-cell-depleted T cells, or PBMCs.

Repertoires were generated with immunoSEQ multiplex PCR, while TCRdb's copy carries only in-frame clones and drops some. The table shows about 88,000 clones, with around three quarters occurring only once. As for this clone: Other DNA sequences in the sample encode the same CDR3.

What was sequenced was peripheral blood. The sequence was obtained from a woman aged 60-75 years in a cohort sampled during active or convalescent COVID-19.

CDR3 coding DNA: TGTGCCAGCAGCCAGGGCGGGGGGTTAGAGACCCAGTACTTC. Translating it yields CASSQGGGLETQYF. The rearrangement joins TRBV3-1 (or the pseudogene TRBV3-2) to TRBJ2-5; 8 nucleotides agree with TRBD2. This CDR3 comprises 14 residues. Germline V lookup: CDR1 LGHDT, CDR2 YNNKEL (reference sequence). J gave up 4 bases and V 3 bases, and 4 bases lay outside the gene matches.